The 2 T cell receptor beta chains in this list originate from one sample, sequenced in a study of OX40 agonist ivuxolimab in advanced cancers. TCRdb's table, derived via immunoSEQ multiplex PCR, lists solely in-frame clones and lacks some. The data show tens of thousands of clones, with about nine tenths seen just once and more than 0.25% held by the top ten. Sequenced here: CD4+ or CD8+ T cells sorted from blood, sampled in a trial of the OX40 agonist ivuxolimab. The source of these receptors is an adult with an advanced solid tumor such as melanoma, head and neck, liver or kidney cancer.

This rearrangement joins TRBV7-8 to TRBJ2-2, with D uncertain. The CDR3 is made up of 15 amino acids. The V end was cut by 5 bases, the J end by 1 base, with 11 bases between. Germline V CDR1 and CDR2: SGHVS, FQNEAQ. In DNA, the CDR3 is TGTGCCAGCAGCCGGGCGGTGGAGAACACCGGGGAGCTGTTTTTT. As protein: CASSRAVENTGELFF.

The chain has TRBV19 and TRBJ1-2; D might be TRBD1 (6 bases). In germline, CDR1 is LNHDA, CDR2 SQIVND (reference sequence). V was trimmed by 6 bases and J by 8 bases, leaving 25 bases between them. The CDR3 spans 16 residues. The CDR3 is CASSAYKGGLTNGYTF. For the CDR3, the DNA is TGTGCCAGTAGCGCCTACAAAGGGGGTCTTACTAACGGCTACACCTTC.